A single sample is the source of the 4 T cell receptor beta chains below, sequenced in a study of shared clonotypes between healthy human individuals. Sequenced by immunoSEQ multiplex PCR; TCRdb stores in-frame clones only, minus some. The table lists approximately 810,000 clones, 80% to 95% of them singletons. Only CD45RO-negative cells positively selected for CCR7 counted as naive CD8 cells, so terminally differentiated effector memory CD45RA+ cells were excluded. The sample comprised naive CD8+ T cells sorted from blood. These receptor sequences come from a man in his thirties or forties in good health.

The chain recombines TRBV7-9 with TRBJ2-3; 8 nucleotides agree with TRBD2. The germline CDR1 and CDR2 sequences are SEHNR and FQNEAQ (reference sequence). Germline trimming cut 5 bases from V and 4 bases from J; bases unmatched to any gene: 8. This CDR3 has 15 amino acids. CDR3 region: CASSPGLGGSDTQYF. The CDR3 region has the DNA TGTGCCAGCAGCCCGGGACTAGGGGGTTCAGATACGCAGTATTTT.

CDR3 sequence reads: CATSKVTTTEQFF. The CDR3 DNA is TGTGCCACCAGCAAAGTCACTACGACTGAGCAGTTCTTC. The V call is TRBV15, the J call TRBJ2-1; D remains unclear. Deletions cut 4 bases from V and 9 bases from J, with 13 bases between. CDR3 length: 13 residues. Germline values: CDR1 LNHNV, CDR2 YYDKDF (reference sequence).

The chain couples TRBV11-1 to TRBJ2-1; 9 bases are shared with TRBD2. The CDR3 runs 14 residues. J gave up 6 bases and V 4 bases, and 4 bases lay outside the gene matches. CDR1 is SGHAT and CDR2 is FQDESV in the germline V gene (reference sequence). The CDR3 reads CASSYPGLANEQFF. As DNA, the CDR3 is TGTGCCAGCAGCTATCCGGGACTAGCCAATGAGCAGTTCTTC.

This clone was recorded once. The chain joins TRBV9 to TRBJ1-2; possible D gene TRBD1, 5 bases. CDR1 SGDLS and CDR2 YYNGEE come from the germline V gene. The CDR3 totals 11 residues. Trimming pared 5 bases from V and 7 bases from J, leaving 9 bases between. The DNA for the CDR3 is TGTGCCAGCAGGGCGGGGGGTGGCTACACCTTC. Translation gives CASRAGGGYTF.